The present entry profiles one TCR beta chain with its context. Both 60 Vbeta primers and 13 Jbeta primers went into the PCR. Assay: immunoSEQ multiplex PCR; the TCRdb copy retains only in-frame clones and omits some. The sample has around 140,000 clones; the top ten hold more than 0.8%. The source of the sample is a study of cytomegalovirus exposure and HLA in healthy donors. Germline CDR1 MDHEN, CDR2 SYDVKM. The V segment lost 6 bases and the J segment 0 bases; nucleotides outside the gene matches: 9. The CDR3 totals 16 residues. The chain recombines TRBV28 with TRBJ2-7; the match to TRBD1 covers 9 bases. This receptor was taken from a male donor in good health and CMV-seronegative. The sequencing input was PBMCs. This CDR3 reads CASRPTGTGYSYEQYF. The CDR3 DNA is TGTGCCAGCAGGCCCACCGGGACAGGGTACTCCTACGAGCAGTACTTC. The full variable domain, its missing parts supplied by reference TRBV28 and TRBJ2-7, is DVKVTQSSRYLVKRTGEKVFLECVQDMDHENMFWYRQDPGLGLRLIYFSYDVKMKEKGDIPEGYSVSREKKERFSLILESASTNQTSMYLCASRPTGTGYSYEQYFGPGTRLTVT.